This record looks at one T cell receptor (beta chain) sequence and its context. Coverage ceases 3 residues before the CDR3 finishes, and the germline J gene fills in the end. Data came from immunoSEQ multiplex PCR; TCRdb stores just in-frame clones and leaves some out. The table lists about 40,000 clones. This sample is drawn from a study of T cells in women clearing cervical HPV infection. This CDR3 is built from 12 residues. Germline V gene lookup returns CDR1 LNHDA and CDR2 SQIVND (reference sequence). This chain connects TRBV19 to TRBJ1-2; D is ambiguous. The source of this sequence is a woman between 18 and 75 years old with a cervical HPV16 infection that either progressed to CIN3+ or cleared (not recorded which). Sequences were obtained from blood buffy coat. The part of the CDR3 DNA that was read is TGTGCCAGTTCCGACCGCGGGTACGAC. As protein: CASSDRGYD. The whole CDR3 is CASSDRGYDYTF. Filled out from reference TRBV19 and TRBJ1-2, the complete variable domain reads DGGITQSPKYLFRKEGQNVTLSCEQNLNHDAMYWYRQDPGQGLRLIYYSQIVNDFQKGDIAEGYSVSREKKESFPLTVTSAQKNPTAFYLCASSDRGYDYTFGSGTRLTVV.